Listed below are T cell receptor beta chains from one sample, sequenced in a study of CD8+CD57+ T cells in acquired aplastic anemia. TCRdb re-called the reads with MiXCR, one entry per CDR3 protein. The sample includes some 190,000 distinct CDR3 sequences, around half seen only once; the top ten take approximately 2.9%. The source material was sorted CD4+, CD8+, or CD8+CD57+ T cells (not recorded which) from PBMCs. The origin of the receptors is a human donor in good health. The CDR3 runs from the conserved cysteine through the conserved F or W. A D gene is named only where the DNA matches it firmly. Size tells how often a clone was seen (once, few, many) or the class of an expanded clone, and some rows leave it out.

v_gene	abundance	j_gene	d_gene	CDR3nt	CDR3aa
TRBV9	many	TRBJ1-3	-	TGTGCCAGCAGCGTAGCTGCGACTCCTGGAAACACCATATATTTT	CASSVAATPGNTIYF
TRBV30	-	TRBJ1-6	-	TGTGCCTGGAGCCAAGGGCCCGGAAATTCACCCCTCCACTTT	CAWSQGPGNSPLHF
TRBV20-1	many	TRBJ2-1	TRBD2	TGCAGTGCTAGAGTTAGCGGGAGGTACAATGAGCAGTTCTTC	CSARVSGRYNEQFF
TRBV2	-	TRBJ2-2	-	TGTGCCAGCTCACGGGGAAGGGTTTTGGACACCGGGGAGCTGTTTTTT	CASSRGRVLDTGELFF
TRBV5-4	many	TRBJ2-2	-	TGTGCCAGCAGCTTGGCGTTGGGTTTTGGGGAGCTGTTTTTT	CASSLALGFGELFF
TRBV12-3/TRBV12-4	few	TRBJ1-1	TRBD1	TGTGCCAGCAGTAGGGGGACAGTTAAAGCTTTCTTT	CASSRGTVKAFF
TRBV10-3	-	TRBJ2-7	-	TGTGCCACCTCCCGGGATATATCCTACGAGCAGTACTTC	CATSRDISYEQYF
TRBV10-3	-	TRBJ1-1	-	TGTGCCATCAGTGAGACAGGCTTGAACACTGAAGCTTTCTTT	CAISETGLNTEAFF
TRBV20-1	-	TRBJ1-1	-	TGCAGTACGCGAAGGAACACTGAAGCTTTCTTT	CSTRRNTEAFF
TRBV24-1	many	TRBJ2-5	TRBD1	TGTGCCACCAGTGATTCGGCGACAGGGGGTCTGGAGACCCAGTACTTC	CATSDSATGGLETQYF
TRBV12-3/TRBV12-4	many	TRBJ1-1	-	TGTGCCAGCAGCTCACGCACTGAAGCTTTCTTT	CASSSRTEAFF
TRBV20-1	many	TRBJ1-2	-	TGCAGTGTTGGATACAACCGTGGCTACACCTTC	CSVGYNRGYTF
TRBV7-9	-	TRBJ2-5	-	TGTGCCAGCAGCTTAGCGCGCCAGGGGACGGAGACCCAGTACTTC	CASSLARQGTETQYF
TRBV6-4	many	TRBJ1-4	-	TGTGCCAGCAGTGACTCTGCAACTAATGAAAAACTGTTTTTT	CASSDSATNEKLFF
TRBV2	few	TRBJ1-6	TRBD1	TGTGCAACCGGGGACAGACTTGGTTCACCCCTCCACTTT	CATGDRLGSPLHF
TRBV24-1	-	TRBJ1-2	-	TGTGCCACCAGTGTAGCCCGAGGGGGCTACACCTTC	CATSVARGGYTF
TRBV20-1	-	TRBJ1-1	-	TGCAGTGCTGAGACAGGCAAGGCGGCTGAAGCTTTCTTT	CSAETGKAAEAFF
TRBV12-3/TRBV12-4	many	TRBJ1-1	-	TGTGCCAGCAGAAACCGGGATTCGAACACTGAAGCTTTCTTT	CASRNRDSNTEAFF
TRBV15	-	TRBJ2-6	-	TGTGCCACCAGCAGAACCCACGGACAGTTCTCTGGGGCCAACGTCCTGACTTTC	CATSRTHGQFSGANVLTF
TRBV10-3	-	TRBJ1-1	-	TGTGCCATCAGTGGGGGGAAAACTTACAATGCTGAAGCTTTCTTT	CAISGGKTYNAEAFF
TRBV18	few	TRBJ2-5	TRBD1	TGTGCCAGCTCGCGGGACAGGGGGCTGGAGACCCAGTACTTC	CASSRDRGLETQYF
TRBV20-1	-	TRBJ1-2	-	TGCAGTGCTAGAAGTGGTGGAAACTATGGCTACACCTTC	CSARSGGNYGYTF
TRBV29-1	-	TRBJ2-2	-	TGCAGCGTTGATGGGGTCTTGAACACCGGGGAGCTGTTTTTT	CSVDGVLNTGELFF
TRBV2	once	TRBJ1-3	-	TGTGCCAGCAGTGTCGGCCACGGAAACACCATATATTTT	CASSVGHGNTIYF
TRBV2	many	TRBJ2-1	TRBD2	TGTGCCAGCAGTGACGGACTAGCGGGGAACTACAATGAGCAGTTCTTC	CASSDGLAGNYNEQFF